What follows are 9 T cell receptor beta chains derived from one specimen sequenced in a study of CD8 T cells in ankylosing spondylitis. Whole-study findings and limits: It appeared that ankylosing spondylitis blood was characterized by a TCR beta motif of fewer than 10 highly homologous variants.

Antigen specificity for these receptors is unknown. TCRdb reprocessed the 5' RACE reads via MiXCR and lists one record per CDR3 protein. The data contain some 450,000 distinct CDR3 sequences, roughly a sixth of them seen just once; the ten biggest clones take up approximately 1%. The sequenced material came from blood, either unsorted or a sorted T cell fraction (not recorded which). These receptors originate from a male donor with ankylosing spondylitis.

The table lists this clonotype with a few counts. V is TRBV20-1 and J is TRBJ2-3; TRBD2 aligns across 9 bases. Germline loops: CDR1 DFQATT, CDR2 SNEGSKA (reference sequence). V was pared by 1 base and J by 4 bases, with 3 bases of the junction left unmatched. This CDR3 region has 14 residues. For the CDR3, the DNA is TGCAGTGCTAGAGCATCTAGCGGGGCAGATACGCAGTATTTT. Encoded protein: CSARASSGADTQYF.

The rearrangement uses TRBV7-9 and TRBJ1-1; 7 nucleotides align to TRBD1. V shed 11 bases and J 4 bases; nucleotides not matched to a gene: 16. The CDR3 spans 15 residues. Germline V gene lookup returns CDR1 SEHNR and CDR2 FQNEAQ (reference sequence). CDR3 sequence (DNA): TGTGCCGGGGCCCAGGGGGGAGCGGTAAGCACTGAAGCTTTCTTT. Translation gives CAGAQGGAVSTEAFF.

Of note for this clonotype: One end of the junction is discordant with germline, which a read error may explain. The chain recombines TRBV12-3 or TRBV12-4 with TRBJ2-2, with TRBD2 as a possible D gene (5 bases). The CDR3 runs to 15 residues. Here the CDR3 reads CASSLASNSAGELFF. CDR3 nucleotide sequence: TGTGCCAGCAGTCTAGCCTCGAACAGCGCCGGGGAGCTGTTTTTT.

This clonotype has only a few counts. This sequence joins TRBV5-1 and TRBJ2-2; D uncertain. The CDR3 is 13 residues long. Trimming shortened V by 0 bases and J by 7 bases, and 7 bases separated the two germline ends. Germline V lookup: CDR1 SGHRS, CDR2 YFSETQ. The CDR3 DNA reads TGCGCCAGCAGCTTGGATTTGGACGGGGAGCTGTTTTTT. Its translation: CASSLDLDGELFF.

Here the CDR3 DNA reads TGCAGTGCTAGAGCTGGGACGGGCTATGGCTACACCTTC. Protein: CSARAGTGYGYTF. The rearrangement uses TRBV20-1 and TRBJ1-2; D might be TRBD1 (5 bases). In germline, CDR1 is DFQATT, CDR2 SNEGSKA (reference sequence). V lost 1 base to trimming and J lost 4 bases, with 10 bases between them. This CDR3 has 13 residues.

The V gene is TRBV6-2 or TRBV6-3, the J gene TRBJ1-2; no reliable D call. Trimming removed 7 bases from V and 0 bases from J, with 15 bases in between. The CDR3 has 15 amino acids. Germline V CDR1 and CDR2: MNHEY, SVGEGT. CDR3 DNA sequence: TGTGCCAGCACGAAGACGGGTCGAGCTAACTATGGCTACACCTTC. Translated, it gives CASTKTGRANYGYTF.

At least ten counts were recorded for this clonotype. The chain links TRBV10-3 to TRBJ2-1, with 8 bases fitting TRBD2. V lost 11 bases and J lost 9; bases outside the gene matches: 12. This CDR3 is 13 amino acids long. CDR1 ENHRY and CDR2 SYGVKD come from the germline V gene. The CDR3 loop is CASLDPGGGEQFF. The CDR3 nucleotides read TGTGCCTCACTGGATCCGGGGGGGGGTGAGCAGTTCTTC.

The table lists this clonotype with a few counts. The CDR3 coding sequence is TGTGCCAGCAGCCTCAGGGAGGCCAAAAACATTCAGTACTTC. This sequence encodes CASSLREAKNIQYF. The rearrangement uses TRBV12-3 or TRBV12-4 and TRBJ2-4; D is possibly TRBD1 or TRBD2 (5 bases each). V was pared by 6 bases and J by 1 base, with 10 bases between. The CDR3 totals 14 residues.

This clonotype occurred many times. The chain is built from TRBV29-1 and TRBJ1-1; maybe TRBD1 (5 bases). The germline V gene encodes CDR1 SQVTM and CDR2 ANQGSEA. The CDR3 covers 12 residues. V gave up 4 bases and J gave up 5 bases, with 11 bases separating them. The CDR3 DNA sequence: TGCAGCGTTGTGGAGGGGAAGACTGAAGCTTTCTTT. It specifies CSVVEGKTEAFF.